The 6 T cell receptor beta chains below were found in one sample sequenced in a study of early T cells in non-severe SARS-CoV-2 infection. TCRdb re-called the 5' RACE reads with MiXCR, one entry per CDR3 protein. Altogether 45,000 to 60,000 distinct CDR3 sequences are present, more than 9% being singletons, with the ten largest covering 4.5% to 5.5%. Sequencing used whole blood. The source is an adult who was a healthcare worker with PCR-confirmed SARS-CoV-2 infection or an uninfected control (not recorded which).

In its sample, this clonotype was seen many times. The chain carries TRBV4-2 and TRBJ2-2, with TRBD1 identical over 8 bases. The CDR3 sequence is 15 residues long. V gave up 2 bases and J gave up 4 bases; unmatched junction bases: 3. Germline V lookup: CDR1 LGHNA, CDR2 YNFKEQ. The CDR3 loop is CASSQPTGVTGELFF. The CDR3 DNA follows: TGTGCCAGCAGCCAACCGACAGGGGTCACCGGGGAGCTGTTTTTT.

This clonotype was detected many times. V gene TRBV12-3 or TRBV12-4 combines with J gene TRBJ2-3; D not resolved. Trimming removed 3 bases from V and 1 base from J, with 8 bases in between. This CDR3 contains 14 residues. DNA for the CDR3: TGTGCCAGCAGTTTTAGTGCTCGCACAGATACGCAGTATTTT. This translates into CASSFSARTDTQYF.

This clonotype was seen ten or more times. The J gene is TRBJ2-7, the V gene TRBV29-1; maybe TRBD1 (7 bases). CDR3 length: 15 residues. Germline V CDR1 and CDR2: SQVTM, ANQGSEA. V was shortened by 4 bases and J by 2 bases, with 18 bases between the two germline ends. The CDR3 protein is CSVVGAGQSTYEQYF. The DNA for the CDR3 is TGCAGCGTTGTGGGGGCGGGACAGAGTACCTACGAGCAGTACTTC.

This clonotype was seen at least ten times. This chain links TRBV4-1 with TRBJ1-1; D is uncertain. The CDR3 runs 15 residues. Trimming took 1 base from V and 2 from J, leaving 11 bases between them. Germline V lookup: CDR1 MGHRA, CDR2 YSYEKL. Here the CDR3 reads CASSQAFIENTEAFF. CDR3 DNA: TGCGCCAGCAGCCAAGCGTTTATTGAAAACACTGAAGCTTTCTTT.

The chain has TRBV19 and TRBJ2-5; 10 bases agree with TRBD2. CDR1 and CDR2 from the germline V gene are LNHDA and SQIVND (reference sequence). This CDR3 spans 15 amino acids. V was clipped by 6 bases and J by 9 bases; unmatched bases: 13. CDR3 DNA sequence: TGTGCCAGTAGCGATGCCAGCGGGAGGGCCGAGTCCCAGTACTTC. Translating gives CASSDASGRAESQYF.

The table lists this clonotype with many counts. The CDR3 spells CASGYSSSSYNEQFF. The DNA of the CDR3 is TGTGCCAGCGGATACTCATCTAGCTCCTACAATGAGCAGTTCTTC. This chain joins TRBV9 and TRBJ2-1; no clear D gene. The V end was cut by 7 bases, the J end by 0 bases, with 14 bases between. Germline loops: CDR1 SGDLS, CDR2 YYNGEE. The CDR3 has 15 residues.